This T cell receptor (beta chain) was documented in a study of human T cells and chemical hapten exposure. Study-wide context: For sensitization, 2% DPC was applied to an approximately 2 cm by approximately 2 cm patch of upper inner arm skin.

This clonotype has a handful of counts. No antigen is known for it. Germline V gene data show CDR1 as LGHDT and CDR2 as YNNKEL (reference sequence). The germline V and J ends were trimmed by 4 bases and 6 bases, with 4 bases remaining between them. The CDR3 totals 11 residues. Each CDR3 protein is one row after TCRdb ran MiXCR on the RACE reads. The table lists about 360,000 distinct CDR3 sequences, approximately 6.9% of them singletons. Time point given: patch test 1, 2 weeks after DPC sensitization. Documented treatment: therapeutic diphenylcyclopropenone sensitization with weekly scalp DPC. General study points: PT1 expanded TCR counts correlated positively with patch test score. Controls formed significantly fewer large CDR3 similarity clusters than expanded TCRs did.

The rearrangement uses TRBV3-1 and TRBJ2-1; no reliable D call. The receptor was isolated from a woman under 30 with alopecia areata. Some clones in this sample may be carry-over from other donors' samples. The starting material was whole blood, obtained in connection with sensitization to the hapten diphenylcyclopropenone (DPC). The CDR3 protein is CASSRFNEQFF. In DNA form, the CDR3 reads TGTGCCAGCAGCCGTTTCAATGAGCAGTTCTTC.